This T cell receptor (beta chain) is drawn from a study of T cells in Graves' hyperthyroidism and ophthalmopathy. Trimming removed 6 bases from V and 2 bases from J, with 14 bases in between. Germline lookup yields CDR1 SGHTA and CDR2 FQGTGA. This CDR3 contains 14 residues. Those patients with uncontrolled infection, other autoimmune disease, pregnancy or lactation were excluded. Authors of the study amplified TCR beta CDR3 regions from RNA transcripts. Researchers ran a first-round RT-PCR on the TCR CDR3 using the HTBI primer set. TCRdb independently ran MiXCR on the multiplex PCR reads; one entry per CDR3 protein. The sample has 600,000 to 800,000 distinct CDR3 sequences, 35% seen once.

What was sequenced was blood. The receptor's source is a middle-aged woman with Graves' hyperthyroidism. The V and J genes are TRBV7-3 and TRBJ2-7; TRBD1 might be the D (6 bases). In nucleotides, the CDR3 is TGTGCCAGCAGTCCGGGACACGGGCCCTACGAGCAGTACTTC. Residues: CASSPGHGPYEQYF.